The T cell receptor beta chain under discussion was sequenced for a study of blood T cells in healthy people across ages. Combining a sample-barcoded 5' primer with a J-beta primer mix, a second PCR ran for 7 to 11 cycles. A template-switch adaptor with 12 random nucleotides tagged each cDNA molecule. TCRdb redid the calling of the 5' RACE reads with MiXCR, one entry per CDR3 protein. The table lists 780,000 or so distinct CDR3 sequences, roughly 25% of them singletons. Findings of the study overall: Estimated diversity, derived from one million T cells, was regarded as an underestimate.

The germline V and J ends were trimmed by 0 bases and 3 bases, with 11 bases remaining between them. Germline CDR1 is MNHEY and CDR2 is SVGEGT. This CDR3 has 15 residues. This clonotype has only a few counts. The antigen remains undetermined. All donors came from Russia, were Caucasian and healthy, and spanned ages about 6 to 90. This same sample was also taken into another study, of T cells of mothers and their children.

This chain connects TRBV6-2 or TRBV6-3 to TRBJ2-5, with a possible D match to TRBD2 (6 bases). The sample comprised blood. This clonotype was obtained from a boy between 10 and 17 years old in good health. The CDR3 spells CASSYSRGLKETQYF. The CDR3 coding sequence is TGTGCCAGCAGTTACTCGCGGGGCTTGAAAGAGACCCAGTACTTC.